This T cell receptor (beta chain) was profiled in a study of T cells in localized non-small cell lung cancer. This clone was counted a few times. The sample holds other DNA sequences that translate to the same CDR3. The table came from immunoSEQ multiplex PCR; TCRdb's copy has only in-frame clones and leaves some out. The data contain tens of thousands of clones, 80% to 85% of them seen just once; the ten biggest clones take up approximately 5%. CDR1 is GTSNPN, CDR2 SVGIG, per germline (reference sequence). V was clipped by 3 bases and J by 8 bases; unmatched bases: 8. The CDR3 covers 14 residues. This chain links TRBV30 with TRBJ1-4, with 8 bases lining up with TRBD1. This clonotype originated in a man aged 35-75 years with stage II lung adenocarcinoma. The sequenced sample was PBMCs, obtained before any cancer treatment. The CDR3, as DNA: TGTGCCTGGAGGCTAACAGGGGGAACGGAAAAACTGTTTTTT. This encodes CAWRLTGGTEKLFF.